One T cell receptor (beta chain) is described in this entry. Antigen unknown. These data come from a study of OX40 agonist ivuxolimab in advanced cancers. Study-wide points: Clonal expansion was among the lowest in partial responders at 0.1-3.0 mg/kg, especially CD8+.

Produced via immunoSEQ multiplex PCR; TCRdb's table is partial and in-frame only. The data show tens of thousands of clones, with about nine tenths seen just once and 4.8% held by the top ten. The input for sequencing was CD4+ or CD8+ T cells sorted from blood, taken in a trial of the OX40 agonist ivuxolimab. This TCR was sampled from an adult with an advanced solid tumor such as melanoma, head and neck, liver or kidney cancer.

CDR3 region: CASSPGPSYNEQFF. In DNA form, the CDR3 reads TGTGCCAGCAGTCCTGGACCGTCGTACAATGAGCAGTTCTTC. The V call is TRBV6-4, the J call TRBJ2-1; the D is unclear. Trimming cost V 5 bases and J 4 bases, with 12 bases left between them. The CDR3 is made up of 14 amino acids. The germline gives CDR1 MRHNA, CDR2 SNTAGT.